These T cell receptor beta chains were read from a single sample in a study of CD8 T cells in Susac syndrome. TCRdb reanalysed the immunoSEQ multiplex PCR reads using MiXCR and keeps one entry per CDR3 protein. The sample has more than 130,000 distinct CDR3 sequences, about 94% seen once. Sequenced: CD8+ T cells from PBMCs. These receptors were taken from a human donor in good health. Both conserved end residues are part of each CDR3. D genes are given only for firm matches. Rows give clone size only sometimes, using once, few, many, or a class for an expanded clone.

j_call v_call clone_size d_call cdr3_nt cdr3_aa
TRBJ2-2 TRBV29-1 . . TGCAGCGTTCCCAGGGACACCGGGGAGCTGTTTTTT CSVPRDTGELFF
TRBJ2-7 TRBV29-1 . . TGCAGCGTCATCGGGCCATCTACCTACGAGCAGTACTTC CSVIGPSTYEQYF
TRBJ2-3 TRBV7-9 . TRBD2 TGTGCCACCTCTCGGGAGGGCACAGATACGCAGTATTTT CATSREGTDTQYF
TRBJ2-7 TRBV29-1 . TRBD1 TGCAGCGTCCGGACAGGGATGAGCTACGAGCAGTACTTC CSVRTGMSYEQYF
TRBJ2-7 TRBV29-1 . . TGCAGCGTTGAAAGGTTCGGAGGGGACTACGAGCAGTACTTC CSVERFGGDYEQYF
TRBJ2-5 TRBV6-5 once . TGTGCCAGCAGTTACACGTTCAGAGAAGAGACCCAGTACTTC CASSYTFREETQYF
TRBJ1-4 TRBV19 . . TGTGCCAGTAGTATAGTTTTCAGGGAGGATGAAAAACTGTTTTTT CASSIVFREDEKLFF
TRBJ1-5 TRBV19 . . TGTGCCAGTAGTATAGTGGGGATCCCCAATCAGCCCCAGCATTTT CASSIVGIPNQPQHF
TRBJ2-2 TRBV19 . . TGTGCCAGTACCGTCGGGACATACGCCGGGGAGCTGTTTTTT CASTVGTYAGELFF
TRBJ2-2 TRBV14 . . TGTGCCAGCAGCCATGATGGATACACCGGGGAGCTGTTTTTT CASSHDGYTGELFF
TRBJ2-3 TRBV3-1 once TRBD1 TGTGCCAGCAGCGGAGACAGGGGGTTAGATACGCAGTATTTT CASSGDRGLDTQYF
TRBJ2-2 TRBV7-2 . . TGTGCCAGCAGCTTAGGGCCGTCGAACACCGGGGAGCTGTTTTTT CASSLGPSNTGELFF
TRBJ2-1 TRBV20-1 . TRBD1 TGCAGTGCTAGAGTTCCATGGACAGGGGATCTCAATGAGCAGTTCTTC CSARVPWTGDLNEQFF
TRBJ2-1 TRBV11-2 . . TGTGCCAGCAGCCTAGTGGCCAGTTACAATGAGCAGTTCTTC CASSLVASYNEQFF
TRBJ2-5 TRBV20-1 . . TGCAGTGCTAGAGTTAAGTACCAAGAGACCCAGTACTTC CSARVKYQETQYF
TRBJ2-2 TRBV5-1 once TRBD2 TGCGCCAGCCATAGCGGGAGTAACACCGGGGAGCTGTTTTTT CASHSGSNTGELFF
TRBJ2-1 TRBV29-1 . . TGCAGCGTTGAAGGACGGGCTCGGCTCTTC CSVEGRARLF
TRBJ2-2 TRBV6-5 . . TGTGCCAGCAGTTACTCGAACTCCGGGGAGCTGTTTTTT CASSYSNSGELFF
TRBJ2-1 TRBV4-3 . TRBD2 TGCGCCAGCAGCCAGATGACTAGCGGTTACAATGAGCAGTTCTTC CASSQMTSGYNEQFF
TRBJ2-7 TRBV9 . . TGTGCCAGCAGCGTAGGTGGATACAGGAACTACGAGCAGTACTTC CASSVGGYRNYEQYF
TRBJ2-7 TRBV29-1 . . TGCAGCGTTGGGTCAGGGTCAGCCTACGAGCAGTACTTC CSVGSGSAYEQYF
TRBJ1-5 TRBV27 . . TGTGCCAGCAGTTTATACATGGGAGATTATAGCAATCAGCCCCAGCATTTT CASSLYMGDYSNQPQHF
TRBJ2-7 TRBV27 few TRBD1 TGTGCCAGCTCAAGACAGGGCACCTACGAGCAGTACTTC CASSRQGTYEQYF
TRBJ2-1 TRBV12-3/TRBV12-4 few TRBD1 TGTGCCAGCAGTCTGGGACAGGGCAATGAGCAGTTCTTC CASSLGQGNEQFF
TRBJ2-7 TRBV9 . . TGTGCCAGCAGCGGGTTGGGCTCGTACGAGCAGTACTTC CASSGLGSYEQYF
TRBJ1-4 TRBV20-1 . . TGCAGTGCTAGTCCCGACCAGGGGAATAATGAAAAACTGTTTTTT CSASPDQGNNEKLFF
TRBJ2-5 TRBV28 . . TGTGCCAGCAGCCCACAGATGAGCGAGACCCAGTACTTC CASSPQMSETQYF
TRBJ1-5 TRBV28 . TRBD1 TGTGCCAGCAGCCCTCCGGGACAGGGCAATCAGCCCCAGCATTTT CASSPPGQGNQPQHF
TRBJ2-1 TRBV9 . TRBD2 TGTGCCAGCAGCGTAGGAACTAGCGGCAATGAGCAGTTCTTC CASSVGTSGNEQFF
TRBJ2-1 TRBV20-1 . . TGCAGTGCTAGAGATCGGGGGTCGCTCTACAATGAGCAGTTCTTC CSARDRGSLYNEQFF
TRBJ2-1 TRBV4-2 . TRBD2 TGTGCCAGCAGCCACGCCGTGACTAGCTTCGGAGAGCAGTTCTTC CASSHAVTSFGEQFF
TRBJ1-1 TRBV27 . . TGTGCCAGCCGGGACCGCATGAACACTGAAGCTTTCTTT CASRDRMNTEAFF
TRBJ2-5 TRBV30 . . TGTGCCTGGAATACGGGGACCCAGTACTTC CAWNTGTQYF
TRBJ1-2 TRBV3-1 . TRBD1 TGTGCCAGCAGCCACCCCGGACAGGGCAACTATGGCTACACCTTC CASSHPGQGNYGYTF
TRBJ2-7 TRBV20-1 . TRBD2 TGCAGTGCCCGTTTAGCGGGAGCCTACGAGCAGTACTTC CSARLAGAYEQYF
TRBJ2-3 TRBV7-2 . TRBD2 TGTGCCAGCAGCTCCGGACTAGCGGGAAGGACAGATACGCAGTATTTT CASSSGLAGRTDTQYF
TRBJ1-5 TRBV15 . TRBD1 TGTGCCACCAGCACGGACAGGGGTGAGCCCCAGCATTTT CATSTDRGEPQHF
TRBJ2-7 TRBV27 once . TGTGCCAGCAGTACACACAGCTGGGACGAGCAGTACTTC CASSTHSWDEQYF
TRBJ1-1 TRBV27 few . TGTGCCAGCAGTTTATCCACGAACACTGAAGCTTTCTTT CASSLSTNTEAFF
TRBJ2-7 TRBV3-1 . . TGTGCCAGCAGCTTGATTTTTGGGGACTCCTACGAGCAGTACTTC CASSLIFGDSYEQYF
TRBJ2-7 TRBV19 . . TGTGCCAGTAGTGAGGGGGTAAGCGAGCAGTACTTC CASSEGVSEQYF